The 8 T cell receptor beta chains given below trace back to one sample, sequenced in a study of sequential checkpoint blockade in melanoma. Libraries were prepared by immunoSEQ multiplex PCR; TCRdb keeps only in-frame clonotypes and omits some of them. The sample carries 15,000 to 20,000 clones, 80% recorded once. Sample treatment: randomized to nivolumab then ipilimumab (arm A) or the reverse (arm B). The sample here was CD8+ T cells sorted from blood (inferred from file names), taken from a patient given nivolumab and ipilimumab in sequence. These TCRs come from a human donor with melanoma.

This clone turned up a few times. This chain links TRBV7-9 with TRBJ2-7, with D possibly matching TRBD1 (6 bases). This CDR3 comprises 14 residues. The V end lost 5 bases, the J end lost 5 bases, and 16 bases lay between the germline ends. Per germline, CDR1 SEHNR and CDR2 FQNEAQ (reference sequence). CDR3 nucleotides: TGTGCCAGCAGCCTGGGGCAGGGGCGGCACGAGCAGTACTTC. Translated, it gives CASSLGQGRHEQYF. Complete variable domain (other parts from reference TRBV7-9 and TRBJ2-7): DTGVSQNPRHKITKRGQNVTFRCDPISEHNRLYWYRQTLGQGPEFLTYFQNEAQLEKSRLLSDRFSAERPKGSFSTLEIQRTEQGDSAMYLCASSLGQGRHEQYFGPGTRLTVT.

The chain has TRBV5-1 and TRBJ1-1; D unclear. CDR1 is SGHRS and CDR2 is YFSETQ in the germline V gene. V shed 0 bases and J shed 1 base, with 10 bases lying between them. The CDR3 runs 15 residues. The CDR3 reads CASSLGTGRNTEAFF. The DNA of the CDR3 is TGCGCCAGCAGCTTGGGGACCGGGAGGAACACTGAAGCTTTCTTT.

The J gene is TRBJ2-7, the V gene TRBV23-1; D possibly corresponds to TRBD1 (6 bases). TRBV23-1 is placed among ORFs of uncertain function. The length of the CDR3 is 14 residues. Trimming removed 4 bases at V and 3 bases at J, with 13 bases between. This CDR3 is CASSLQGQIYEQYF. In DNA form, the CDR3 reads TGCGCCAGCAGTCTCCAAGGACAGATCTACGAGCAGTACTTC.

The chain couples TRBV15 to TRBJ1-5; D unclear. The germline V gene has CDR1 LNHNV and CDR2 YYDKDF (reference sequence). The CDR3 has 15 amino acids. The V end lost 0 bases, the J end lost 1 base, and 7 bases lay between the germline ends. In DNA, the CDR3 is TGTGCCACCAGCAGAGATCTGGGCAGCAATCAGCCCCAGCATTTT. Protein: CATSRDLGSNQPQHF. The full variable domain, its missing parts supplied by reference TRBV15 and TRBJ1-5, is DAMVIQNPRYQVTQFGKPVTLSCSQTLNHNVMYWYQQKSSQAPKLLFHYYDKDFNNEADTPDNFQSRRPNTSFCFLDIRSPGLGDTAMYLCATSRDLGSNQPQHFGDGTRLSIL.

This clone was seen more than once but under ten times. This chain joins TRBV28 and TRBJ1-5, with no clear D. Germline values: CDR1 MDHEN, CDR2 SYDVKM. The CDR3 is made up of 14 amino acids. V was clipped by 5 bases and J by 3 bases, with 11 bases between them. DNA of the CDR3: TGTGCCAGCAGTCCGCACGGGTACAATCAGCCCCAGCATTTT. It codes for CASSPHGYNQPQHF.

The chain couples TRBV4-3 to TRBJ1-3, with D tentatively TRBD1 (5 bases). V was clipped by 4 bases and J by 5 bases, with 18 bases between them. This CDR3 has 16 residues. Germline V lookup: CDR1 LGHNA, CDR2 YSLEER. The CDR3 sequence is CASSRSGTNNRNTIYF. CDR3 in DNA: TGCGCCAGCAGCCGATCCGGGACTAACAATAGAAACACCATATATTTT.

The V gene is TRBV28, the J gene TRBJ1-4, with D unresolved. Germline lookup yields CDR1 MDHEN and CDR2 SYDVKM. Trimming shortened V by 3 bases and J by 1 base, and 9 bases separated the two germline ends. The CDR3 totals 15 residues. In DNA form, the CDR3 reads TGTGCCAGCAGTTTTTGGGCTCGAACTAATGAAAAACTGTTTTTT. Protein sequence: CASSFWARTNEKLFF.

This clone was recorded once. The V gene is TRBV7-2, the J gene TRBJ2-1; D is unresolved. Germline V lookup: CDR1 SGHTA, CDR2 FQGNSA. The CDR3 loop spans 11 amino acids. The V and J ends lost 5 bases and 6 bases respectively, with 5 bases between them. The DNA of the CDR3 is TGTGCCAGCAGCCTTCTCAATGAGCAGTTCTTC. Translating gives CASSLLNEQFF.